The source of this T cell receptor beta chain is a study of cytotoxic CD8 clonotypes in ibrutinib-treated CLL. Study-level background: Collecting the response samples happened after a median 12 months of treatment, with a range of 6 to 36. Notes on the study in general: Elevated clonality accompanied ibrutinib response, with a return toward baseline values at progression. At the start, clonality exceeded age-matched healthy donors and followed circulating CD8+ T-cell counts.

Notes on this clone: What it recognizes is unknown.

TCRdb's table, derived via immunoSEQ multiplex PCR, lists solely in-frame clones and lacks some. The sample gives tens of thousands of clones, around 55% of which show up once; roughly 22% is in the top ten. TCR beta libraries used about 1.9 micrograms of DNA from cryopreserved PBMCs. Germline V gene sequence: CDR1 SQVTM, CDR2 ANQGSEA. This CDR3 region has 12 residues. Trimming stripped 4 bases from V and 7 bases from J, with 11 bases between. The gene calls are TRBV29-1 and TRBJ1-5; maybe TRBD1 (5 bases). Material: PBMCs, obtained after 24 months of ibrutinib treatment. The TCR comes from a human donor with chronic lymphocytic leukemia. Written as DNA, the CDR3 is TGCAGCGTTGGAGGCGCAGGGCAGCCCCAGCATTTT. It codes for CSVGGAGQPQHF.